This T cell receptor (beta chain) originates from a study of shared clonotypes between healthy human individuals. Clones were read by immunoSEQ multiplex PCR, and TCRdb kept only the in-frame ones, dropping some. The data show 2 million to 2.5 million clones, approximately 96% seen once. The CDR3 consists of 15 residues. The V segment lost 0 bases and the J segment 5 bases; nucleotides outside the gene matches: 7. Germline V gene data show CDR1 as MNHEY and CDR2 as SVGAGI. The J gene is TRBJ2-7, the V gene TRBV6-5; 7 bases are shared with TRBD1. The TCR was taken from a man aged 18 to 29 in good health. Specimen: naive CD4+ T cells sorted from blood. Noted subset: CD45RA+ positively selected. This CDR3 is CASSYSIGQGDEQYF. The CDR3 DNA follows: TGTGCCAGCAGTTACTCGATAGGCCAGGGGGACGAGCAGTACTTC.